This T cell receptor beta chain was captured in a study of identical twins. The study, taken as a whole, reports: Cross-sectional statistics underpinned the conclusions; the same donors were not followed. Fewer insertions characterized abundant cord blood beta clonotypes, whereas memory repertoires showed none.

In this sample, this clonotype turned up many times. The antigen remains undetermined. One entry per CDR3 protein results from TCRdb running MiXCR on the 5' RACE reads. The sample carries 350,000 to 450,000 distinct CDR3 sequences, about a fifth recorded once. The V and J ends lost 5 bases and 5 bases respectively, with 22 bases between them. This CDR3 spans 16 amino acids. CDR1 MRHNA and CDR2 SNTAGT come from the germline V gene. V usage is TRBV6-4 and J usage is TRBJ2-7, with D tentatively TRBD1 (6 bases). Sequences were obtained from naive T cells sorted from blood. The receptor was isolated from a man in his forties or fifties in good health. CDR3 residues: CASSPNPTGILNEQYF. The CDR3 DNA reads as TGTGCCAGCAGTCCAAATCCGACAGGCATTTTGAACGAGCAGTACTTC.